The 15 T cell receptor beta chains below were found in one sample sequenced in a study of T cell repertoires in cytomegalovirus infection (dated by TCRdb to the late 2010s). These receptors have no identified antigens. The treatment or condition label on this specimen signifies: in vitro stimulation with specific CMV peptide epitopes to enrich CMV-specific T cells. These reads were obtained on an Illumina HiSeq 1500. Using fastp at Q25 and MiXCR, TCRdb reprocessed the public reads and kept productive beta chains. Each CDR3 protein gets just one entry, which takes the most common genes and DNA from the rows behind it. In this sample the table shows approximately 73,000 distinct CDR3 sequences, 35% to 45% of which occur a single time. The ten biggest clones cover approximately 95% of the sample. This material consisted of CD8+ T cells from cultured PBMCs, taken from culture after CMV antigen stimulation. These receptors were obtained from a human donor in good health (CMV status not recorded). Some clones in this sample may be carry-over from other donors' samples.

This clonotype has a handful of counts. The V and J genes are TRBV2 and TRBJ2-4; 11 bases match TRBD2. Losses at the gene ends were 4 bases for V and 1 base for J; bases not matched to a gene: 12. CDR1 is SNHLY and CDR2 is FYNNEI in the germline V gene. This CDR3 has 19 amino acids. The CDR3 is CASSGGTSGDEWAKNIQYF. CDR3 nucleotide sequence: TGTGCCAGCAGTGGGGGGACTAGCGGAGACGAATGGGCCAAAAACATTCAGTACTTC.

This chain links TRBV28 with TRBJ1-6, with no clear D. CDR1 and CDR2 (germline): MDHEN, SYDVKM. The CDR3 extends over 16 amino acids. Trimming removed 2 bases at V and 3 bases at J, with 11 bases between. The CDR3 DNA sequence: TGTGCCAGCAGTTTACCGCGATTCCGCTATAATTCACCCCTCCACTTT. Its protein product is CASSLPRFRYNSPLHF.

This clonotype was observed a few times. The V call is TRBV7-8, the J call TRBJ2-5; a possible D gene is TRBD1 (5 bases). The CDR3 covers 16 residues. Germline lookup yields CDR1 SGHVS and CDR2 FQNEAQ. Deletions cut 1 base from V and 5 bases from J, with 17 bases between. The CDR3 DNA reads TGTGCCAGCAGCTTAGTTGTTGGGGCGCCCGGGGAGACCCAGTACTTC. This gives the protein CASSLVVGAPGETQYF.

The chain is built from TRBV11-1 and TRBJ2-3, with 9 nucleotides matching TRBD2. The CDR3 length is 19 residues. V shed 1 base and J 0 bases; nucleotides not matched to a gene: 11. Germline-derived CDR1 and CDR2 are SGHAT and FQDESV (reference sequence). The CDR3, as DNA: TGTGCCAGCAGCTTAGATTGGGAAATGCTAGCGGGGAGCACAGATACGCAGTATTTT. It specifies CASSLDWEMLAGSTDTQYF.

This clonotype was counted many times. The gene calls are TRBV6-1 and TRBJ1-5; D is unclear. Germline CDR1 is MNHNS and CDR2 is SASEGT. The CDR3 loop spans 18 amino acids. V was pared by 1 base and J by 4 bases, with 20 bases between. CDR3: CASSEVAGGVSSNQPQHF. CDR3 DNA: TGTGCCAGCAGTGAAGTTGCGGGCGGGGTGTCGAGTAATCAGCCCCAGCATTTT.

This clonotype has a handful of counts. The chain has TRBV7-2 and TRBJ2-3; unclear D gene. V dropped 2 bases and J dropped 2 bases, with 11 bases sitting between them. The CDR3 is 15 amino acids. Looked up from germline, CDR1 is SGHTA and CDR2 is FQGNSA. CDR3 sequence (DNA): TGTGCCAGCAGCTTACCAGCCCATTACACAGATACGCAGTATTTT. The encoded protein is CASSLPAHYTDTQYF.

The rearrangement joins TRBV2 to TRBJ1-4, with 9 bases identical to TRBD1. The CDR3 consists of 15 residues. V trimming: 6 bases; J trimming: 10 bases; junction bases outside the gene matches: 12. The germline CDR1 and CDR2 sequences are SNHLY and FYNNEI. The CDR3 nucleotides are TGTGCCAGCAGCCTAAAAACAGGGGGCGTCGGAAAACTGTTTTTT. This encodes CASSLKTGGVGKLFF.

The chain recombines TRBV7-8 with TRBJ1-1; D is unresolved. The CDR3 spans 13 residues. Per the germline V gene, CDR1 is SGHVS and CDR2 is FQNEAQ. The V end was cut by 4 bases, the J end by 4 bases, with 10 bases between. The CDR3 reads CASSSRLRTEAFF. In nucleotides, the CDR3 is TGTGCCAGCAGCTCACGCTTGCGCACTGAAGCTTTCTTT.

The chain employs TRBV7-6 and TRBJ2-7; D possibly corresponds to TRBD2 (7 bases). CDR3 size: 17 residues. Germline V lookup: CDR1 SGHVS, CDR2 FNYEAQ. Trimming removed 1 base at V and 0 bases at J, with 16 bases between. CDR3 DNA: TGTGCCAGCAGCTTAGGGGTCCGGGGGGCTGCCTCCTACGAGCAGTACTTC. Amino acids: CASSLGVRGAASYEQYF. Using reference TRBV7-6 and TRBJ2-7 for the parts outside the CDR3, the full variable domain is GAGVSQSPRYKVTKRGQDVALRCDPISGHVSLYWYRQALGQGPEFLTYFNYEAQQDKSGLPNDRFSAERPEGSISTLTIQRTEQRDSAMYRCASSLGVRGAASYEQYFGPGTRLTVT.

The chain combines TRBV6-6 with TRBJ1-1, with a weak D call TRBD1 (6 bases). Germline CDR1 MNHNY, CDR2 SVGAGI (reference sequence). V shed 7 bases and J shed 6 bases, with 24 bases lying between them. The CDR3 has 16 amino acids. The CDR3 spells CASILSGHRYWAEAFF. The CDR3 DNA follows: TGTGCCAGCATACTCTCGGGACACCGGTACTGGGCTGAAGCTTTCTTT.

As DNA, the CDR3 is TGTGCCAGCAGCTGGGACGCCTCTTATGGCTACACCTTC. Its translation is CASSWDASYGYTF. The rearrangement uses TRBV7-9 and TRBJ1-2; D possibly corresponds to TRBD1 (5 bases). The CDR3 has 13 residues. Trimming pared 4 bases from V and 5 bases from J, leaving 11 bases between. Germline-derived CDR1 and CDR2 are SEHNR and FQNEAQ (reference sequence).

This chain joins TRBV27 and TRBJ1-5; D is unresolved. The CDR3 has 14 residues. From germline, CDR1 is MNHEY and CDR2 SMNVEV (reference sequence). V was clipped by 2 bases and J by 7 bases, with 12 bases between them. CDR3 region: CASSLGVSRQPQHF. The CDR3 DNA sequence: TGTGCCAGCAGTTTAGGGGTGAGCAGGCAGCCCCAGCATTTT.

There are a few counts of this clonotype. The rearrangement links TRBV5-1 to TRBJ1-1; D gene ambiguous. Germline V gene lookup returns CDR1 SGHRS and CDR2 YFSETQ. The ends were cut back, 0 bases at V and 2 bases at J, with 14 bases in the middle. This CDR3 has 16 residues. The CDR3 bases are TGCGCCAGCAGCTTGGAGGGCCCAGGTCTAAACACTGAAGCTTTCTTT. Protein product: CASSLEGPGLNTEAFF.

This clonotype was counted between two and nine times. This chain uses TRBV7-9 with TRBJ1-6; D unclear. The CDR3 runs 14 residues. V lost 5 bases, J lost 11 bases, and 16 bases lay in between. CDR1 and CDR2 (germline): SEHNR, FQNEAQ (reference sequence). As DNA, the CDR3 is TGTGCCAGCAGCATGGGCCCACGCGAGGCACCCCTCCACTTT. Its protein product is CASSMGPREAPLHF.

Only a few counts were recorded for this clonotype. The rearrangement joins TRBV7-6 to TRBJ2-7; D assignment may be TRBD1 or TRBD2 (5 bases each). Trimming removed 5 bases from V and 3 bases from J, with 11 bases in between. This CDR3 region has 13 residues. Looked up from germline, CDR1 is SGHVS and CDR2 is FNYEAQ. CDR3 DNA sequence: TGTGCCAGCAGCCACCGGGACGTCTACGAGCAGTACTTC. Residues: CASSHRDVYEQYF.